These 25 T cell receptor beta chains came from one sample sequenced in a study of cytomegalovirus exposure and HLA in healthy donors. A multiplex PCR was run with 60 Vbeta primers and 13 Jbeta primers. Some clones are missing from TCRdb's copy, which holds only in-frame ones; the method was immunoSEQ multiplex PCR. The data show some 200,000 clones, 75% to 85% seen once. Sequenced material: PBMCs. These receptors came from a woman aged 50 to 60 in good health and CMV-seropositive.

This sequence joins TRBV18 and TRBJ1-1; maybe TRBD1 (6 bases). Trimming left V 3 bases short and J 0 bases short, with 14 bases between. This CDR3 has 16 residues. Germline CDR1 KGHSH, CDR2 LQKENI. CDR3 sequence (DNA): TGTGCCAGCTCACCCCCGACAGGTGTAGTGAACACTGAAGCTTTCTTT. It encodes CASSPPTGVVNTEAFF.

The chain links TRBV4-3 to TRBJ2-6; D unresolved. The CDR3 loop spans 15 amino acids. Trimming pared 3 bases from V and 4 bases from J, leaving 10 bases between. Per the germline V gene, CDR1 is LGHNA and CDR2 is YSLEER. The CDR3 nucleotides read TGCGCCAGCAGCCATTCCGGAGCCGGGGCCAACGTCCTGACTTTC. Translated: CASSHSGAGANVLTF.

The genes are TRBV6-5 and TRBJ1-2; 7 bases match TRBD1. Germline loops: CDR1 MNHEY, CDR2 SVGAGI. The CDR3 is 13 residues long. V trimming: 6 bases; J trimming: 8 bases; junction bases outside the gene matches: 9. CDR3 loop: CASRPGTVSGYTF. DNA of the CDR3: TGTGCCAGCAGACCCGGGACAGTTTCCGGCTACACCTTC.

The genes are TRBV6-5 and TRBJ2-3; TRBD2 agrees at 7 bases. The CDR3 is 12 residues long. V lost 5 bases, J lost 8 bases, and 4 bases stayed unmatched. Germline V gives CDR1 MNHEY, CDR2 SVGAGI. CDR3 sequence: CASSRASGTQYF. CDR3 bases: TGTGCCAGCAGTAGAGCTAGCGGTACGCAGTATTTT.

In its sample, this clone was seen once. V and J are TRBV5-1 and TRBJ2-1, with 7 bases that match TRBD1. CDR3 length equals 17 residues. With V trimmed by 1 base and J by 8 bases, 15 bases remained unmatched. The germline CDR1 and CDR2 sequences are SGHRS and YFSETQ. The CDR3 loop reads CASSLLGTDPLQDEQFF. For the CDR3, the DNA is TGCGCCAGCAGCTTGCTCGGGACAGATCCACTACAAGATGAGCAGTTCTTC.

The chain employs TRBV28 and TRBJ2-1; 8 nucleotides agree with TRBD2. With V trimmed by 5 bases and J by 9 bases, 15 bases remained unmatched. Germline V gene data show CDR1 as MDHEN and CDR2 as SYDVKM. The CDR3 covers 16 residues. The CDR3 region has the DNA TGTGCCAGCAGTACTATCTCGGGAGGGGGGGCCTTTGAGCAGTTCTTC. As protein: CASSTISGGGAFEQFF.

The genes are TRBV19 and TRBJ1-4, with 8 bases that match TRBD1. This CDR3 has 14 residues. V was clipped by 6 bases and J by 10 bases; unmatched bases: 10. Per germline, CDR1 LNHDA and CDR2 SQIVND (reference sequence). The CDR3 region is CASSRGGTGGKLFF. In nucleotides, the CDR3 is TGTGCCAGTAGCCGAGGGGGGACAGGCGGAAAACTGTTTTTT. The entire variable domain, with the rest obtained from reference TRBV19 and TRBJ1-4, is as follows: DGGITQSPKYLFRKEGQNVTLSCEQNLNHDAMYWYRQDPGQGLRLIYYSQIVNDFQKGDIAEGYSVSREKKESFPLTVTSAQKNPTAFYLCASSRGGTGGKLFFGSGTQLSVL.

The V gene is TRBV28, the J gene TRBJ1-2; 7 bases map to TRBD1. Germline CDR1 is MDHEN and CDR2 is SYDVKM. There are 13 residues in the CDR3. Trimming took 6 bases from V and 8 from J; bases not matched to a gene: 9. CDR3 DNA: TGTGCCAGCAGACGACAGGGTATGGGGGGCTACACCTTC. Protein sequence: CASRRQGMGGYTF.

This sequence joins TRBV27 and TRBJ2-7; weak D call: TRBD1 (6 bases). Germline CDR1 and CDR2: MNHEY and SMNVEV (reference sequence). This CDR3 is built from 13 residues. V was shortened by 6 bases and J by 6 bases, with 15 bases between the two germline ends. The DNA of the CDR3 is TGTGCCAGCAGCTTAACAGGGAGCTCCGAGCAGTACTTC. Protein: CASSLTGSSEQYF.

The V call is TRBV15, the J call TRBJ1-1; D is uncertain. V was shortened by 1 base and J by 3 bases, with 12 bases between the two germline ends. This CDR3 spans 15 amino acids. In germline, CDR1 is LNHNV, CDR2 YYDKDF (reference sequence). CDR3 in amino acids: CATSRVRGRDTEAFF. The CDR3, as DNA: TGTGCCACCAGCAGAGTTCGAGGGAGGGACACTGAAGCTTTCTTT.

Written as DNA, the CDR3 is TGTGCCACCAGCAGGGACAGGGCCTATGGCTACACCTTC. Its translation is CATSRDRAYGYTF. The J gene is TRBJ1-2, the V gene TRBV15, with TRBD1 matching over 8 bases. CDR1 and CDR2 (germline): LNHNV, YYDKDF (reference sequence). Trimming removed 3 bases from V and 4 bases from J; junction bases left unmatched: 1. CDR3 size: 13 residues.

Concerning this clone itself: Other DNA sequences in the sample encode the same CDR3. The CDR3 DNA is TGTGCCAGCTCGCAGCAAGAGACCCAGTACTTC. Protein sequence: CASSQQETQYF. J is TRBJ2-5 and V is TRBV18; D call uncertain. This CDR3 is built from 11 residues. V was pared by 6 bases and J by 2 bases, with 4 bases between. Germline values: CDR1 KGHSH, CDR2 LQKENI.

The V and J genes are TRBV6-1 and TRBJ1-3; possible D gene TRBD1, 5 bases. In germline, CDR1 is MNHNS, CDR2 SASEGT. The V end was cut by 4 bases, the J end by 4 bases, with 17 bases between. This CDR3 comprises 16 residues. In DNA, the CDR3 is TGTGCCAGCAGTGTTGACCCAGGGCCTCCGGGAAACACCATATATTTT. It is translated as CASSVDPGPPGNTIYF.

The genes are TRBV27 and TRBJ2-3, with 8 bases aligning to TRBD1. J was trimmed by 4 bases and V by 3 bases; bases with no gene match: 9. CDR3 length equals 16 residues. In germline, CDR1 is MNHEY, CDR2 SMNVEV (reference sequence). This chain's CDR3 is CASSFRGPRTPDTQYF. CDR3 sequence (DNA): TGTGCCAGCAGTTTCAGGGGGCCCAGGACCCCAGATACGCAGTATTTT.

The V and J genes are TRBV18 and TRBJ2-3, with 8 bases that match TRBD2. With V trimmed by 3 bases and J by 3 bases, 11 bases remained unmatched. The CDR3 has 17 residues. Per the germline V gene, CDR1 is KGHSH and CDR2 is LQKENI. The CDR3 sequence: CASSPTSGSGITDTQYF. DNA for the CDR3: TGTGCCAGCTCACCGACGAGCGGTAGCGGGATTACAGATACGCAGTATTTT.

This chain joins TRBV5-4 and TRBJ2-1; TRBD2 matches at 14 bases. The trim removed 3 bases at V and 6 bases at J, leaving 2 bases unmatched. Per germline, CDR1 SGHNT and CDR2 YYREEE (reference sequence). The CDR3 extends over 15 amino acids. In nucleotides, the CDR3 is TGTGCCAGCAGCTGGGGGACTAGCGGGAGCAATGAGCAGTTCTTC. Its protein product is CASSWGTSGSNEQFF. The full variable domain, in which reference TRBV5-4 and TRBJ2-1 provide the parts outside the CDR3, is ETGVTQSPTHLIKTRGQQVTLRCSSQSGHNTVSWYQQALGQGPQFIFQYYREEENGRGNFPPRFSGLQFPNYSSELNVNALELDDSALYLCASSWGTSGSNEQFFGPGTRLTVL.

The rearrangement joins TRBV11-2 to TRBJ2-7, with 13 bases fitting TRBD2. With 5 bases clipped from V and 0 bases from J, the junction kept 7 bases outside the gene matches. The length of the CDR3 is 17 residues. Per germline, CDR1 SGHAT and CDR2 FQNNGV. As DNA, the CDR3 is TGTGCCAGCAGCGGCCGGACTAGCGGGGGACTCTCCTACGAGCAGTACTTC. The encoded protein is CASSGRTSGGLSYEQYF. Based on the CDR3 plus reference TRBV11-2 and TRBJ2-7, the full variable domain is EAGVAQSPRYKIIEKRQSVAFWCNPISGHATLYWYQQILGQGPKLLIQFQNNGVVDDSQLPKDRFSAERLKGVDSTLKIQPAKLEDSAVYLCASSGRTSGGLSYEQYFGPGTRLTVT.

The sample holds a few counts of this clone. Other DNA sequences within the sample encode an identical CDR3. Here the CDR3 reads CSVWDSSGNTIYF. CDR3 in DNA: TGCAGCGTGTGGGACAGCTCTGGAAACACCATATATTTT. The chain combines TRBV29-1 with TRBJ1-3, with TRBD1 matching 7 bases. Trimming at V came to 6 bases and at J to 0 bases, leaving 2 bases not matched to a gene. The germline V gene has CDR1 SQVTM and CDR2 ANQGSEA. The length of the CDR3 is 13 residues.

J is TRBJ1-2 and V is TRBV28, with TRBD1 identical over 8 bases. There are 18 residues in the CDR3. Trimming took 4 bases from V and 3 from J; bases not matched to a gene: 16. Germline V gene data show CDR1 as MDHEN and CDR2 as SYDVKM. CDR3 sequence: CASSSIDRGRGMYYGYTF. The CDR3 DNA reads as TGTGCCAGCAGTTCAATAGACAGGGGAAGGGGCATGTACTATGGCTACACCTTC.

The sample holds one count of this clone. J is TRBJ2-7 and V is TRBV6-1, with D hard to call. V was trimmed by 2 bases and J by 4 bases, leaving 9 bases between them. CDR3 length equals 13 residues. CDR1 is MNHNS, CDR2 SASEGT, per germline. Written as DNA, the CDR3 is TGTGCCAGCAGTGAAACAGACCCGTACGAGCAGTACTTC. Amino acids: CASSETDPYEQYF.

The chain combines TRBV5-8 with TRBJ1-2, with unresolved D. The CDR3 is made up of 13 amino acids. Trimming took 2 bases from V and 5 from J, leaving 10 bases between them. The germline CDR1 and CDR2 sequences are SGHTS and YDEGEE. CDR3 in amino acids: CASSFRDGYGYTF. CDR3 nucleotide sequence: TGTGCCAGCAGCTTTCGTGACGGGTATGGCTACACCTTC.

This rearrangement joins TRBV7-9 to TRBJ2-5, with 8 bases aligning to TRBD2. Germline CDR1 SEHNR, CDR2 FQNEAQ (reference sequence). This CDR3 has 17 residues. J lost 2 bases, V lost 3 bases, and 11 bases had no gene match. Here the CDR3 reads CASSLSPASGFQETQYF. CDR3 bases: TGTGCCAGCAGCTTGTCGCCTGCTAGCGGGTTTCAAGAGACCCAGTACTTC.

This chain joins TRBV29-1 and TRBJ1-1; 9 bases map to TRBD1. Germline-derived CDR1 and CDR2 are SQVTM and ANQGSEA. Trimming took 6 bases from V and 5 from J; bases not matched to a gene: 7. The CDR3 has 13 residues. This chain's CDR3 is CSVTGTGKTEAFF. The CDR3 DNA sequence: TGCAGCGTGACCGGGACAGGGAAAACTGAAGCTTTCTTT.

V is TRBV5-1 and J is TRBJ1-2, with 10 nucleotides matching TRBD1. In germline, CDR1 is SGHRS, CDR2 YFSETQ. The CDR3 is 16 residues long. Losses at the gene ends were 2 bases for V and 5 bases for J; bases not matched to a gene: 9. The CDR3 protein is CASSFEVGQGPYGYTF. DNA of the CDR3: TGCGCCAGCAGCTTTGAGGTGGGACAGGGGCCTTATGGCTACACCTTC.

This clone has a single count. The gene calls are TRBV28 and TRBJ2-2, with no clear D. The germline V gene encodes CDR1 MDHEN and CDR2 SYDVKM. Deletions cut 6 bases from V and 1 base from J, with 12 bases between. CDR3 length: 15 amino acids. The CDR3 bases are TGTGCCAGCAGCCCGGGTCGTATGAACACCGGGGAGCTGTTTTTT. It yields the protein CASSPGRMNTGELFF.